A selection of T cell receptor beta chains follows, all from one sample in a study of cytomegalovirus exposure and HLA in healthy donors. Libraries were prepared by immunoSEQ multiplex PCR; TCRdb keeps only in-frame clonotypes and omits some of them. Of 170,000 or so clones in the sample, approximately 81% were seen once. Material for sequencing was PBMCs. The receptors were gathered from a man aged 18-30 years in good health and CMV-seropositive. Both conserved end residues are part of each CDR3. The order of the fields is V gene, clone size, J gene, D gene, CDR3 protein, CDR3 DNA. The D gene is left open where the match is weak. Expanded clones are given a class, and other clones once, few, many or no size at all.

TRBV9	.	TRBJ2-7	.	CASSAAGYYEQYF	TGTGCCAGCAGCGCCGCGGGATACTACGAGCAGTACTTC
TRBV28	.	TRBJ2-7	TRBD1	CASSLGLGTGGRHEQYF	TGTGCCAGCAGTTTAGGACTCGGGACAGGGGGACGGCACGAGCAGTACTTC
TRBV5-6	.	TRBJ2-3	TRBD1	CASSTGGTGFDTQYF	TGTGCCAGCAGCACCGGCGGGACAGGGTTTGATACGCAGTATTTT
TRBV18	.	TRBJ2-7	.	CASSPQTFEQYF	TGTGCCAGCTCACCACAGACTTTCGAGCAGTACTTC
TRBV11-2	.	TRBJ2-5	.	CASSSRGGELAAQETQYF	TGTGCCAGCAGCTCCAGGGGGGGGGAACTAGCGGCACAAGAGACCCAGTACTTC
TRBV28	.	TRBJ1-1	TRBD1	CASSLQPQGVNTEAFF	TGTGCCAGCAGTTTACAGCCCCAGGGGGTGAACACTGAAGCTTTCTTT
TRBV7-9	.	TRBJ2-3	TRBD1	CASSSGQGATDTQYF	TGTGCCAGCAGCTCCGGACAGGGGGCAACAGATACGCAGTATTTT
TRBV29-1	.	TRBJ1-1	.	CSVDGVGWGTEAFF	TGCAGCGTTGACGGGGTTGGGTGGGGTACTGAAGCTTTCTTT
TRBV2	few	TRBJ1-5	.	CASSEGLSNQPQHF	TGTGCCAGCAGTGAAGGACTATCTAATCAGCCCCAGCATTTT
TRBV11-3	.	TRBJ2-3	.	CASSAAGVGSGTDTQYF	TGTGCCAGCAGCGCGGCAGGGGTCGGATCTGGCACAGATACGCAGTATTTT
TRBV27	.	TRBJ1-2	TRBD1	CASRLKTGGVNGYTF	TGTGCCAGCAGGCTAAAAACAGGGGGCGTAAATGGCTACACCTTC
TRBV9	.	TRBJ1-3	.	CASSVNDGQPNSGNTIYF	TGTGCCAGCAGCGTCAACGACGGACAGCCAAACTCTGGAAACACCATATATTTT
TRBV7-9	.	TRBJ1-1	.	CASSFGHVNTEAFF	TGTGCCAGCAGCTTCGGACATGTGAACACTGAAGCTTTCTTT
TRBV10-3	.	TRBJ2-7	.	CAISGGESSYEQYF	TGTGCCATCAGTGGCGGCGAAAGCTCCTACGAGCAGTACTTC
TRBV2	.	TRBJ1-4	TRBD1	CASSADRANEKLFF	TGTGCCAGCAGTGCGGACAGGGCTAATGAAAAACTGTTTTTT
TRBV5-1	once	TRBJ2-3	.	CASSLGGLPGSDTQYF	TGCGCCAGCAGCTTGGGAGGCCTCCCTGGGTCAGATACGCAGTATTTT
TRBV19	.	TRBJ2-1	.	CASSDDGGTYNEQFF	TGTGCCAGTAGTGACGACGGCGGGACGTACAATGAGCAGTTCTTC
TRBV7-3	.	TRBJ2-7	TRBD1	CASSLIAQGTDQTRLYEQYF	TGTGCCAGCAGCTTAATAGCCCAGGGGACAGATCAAACACGACTTTACGAGCAGTACTTC
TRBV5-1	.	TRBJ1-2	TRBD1	CASSLDRGNYGYTF	TGCGCCAGCAGCCTGGACAGGGGGAACTATGGCTACACCTTC
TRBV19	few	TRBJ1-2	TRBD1	CASSMGTGDGYTF	TGTGCCAGTAGTATGGGGACAGGGGATGGCTACACCTTC
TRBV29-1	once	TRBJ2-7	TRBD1	CSARQGAGKYF	TGCAGCGCCAGACAGGGGGCGGGCAAGTACTTC
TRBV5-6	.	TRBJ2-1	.	CASSFYGGAGNEQFF	TGTGCCAGCAGCTTCTACGGGGGAGCCGGCAATGAGCAGTTCTTC
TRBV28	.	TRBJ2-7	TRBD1	CASSLNPPGQGTYEQYF	TGTGCCAGCAGTTTAAATCCCCCGGGACAGGGCACCTACGAGCAGTACTTC
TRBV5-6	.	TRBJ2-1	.	CASSLGLGDEQFF	TGTGCCAGCAGCTTAGGTTTGGGCGATGAGCAGTTCTTC
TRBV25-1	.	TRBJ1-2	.	CASSESEQPFGYTF	TGTGCCAGCAGTGAATCCGAACAGCCCTTTGGCTACACCTTC
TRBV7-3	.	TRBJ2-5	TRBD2	CASSLNLAGWETQYF	TGTGCCAGCAGCTTAAATCTAGCGGGGTGGGAGACCCAGTACTTC
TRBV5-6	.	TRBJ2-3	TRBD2	CASSKLAGGVTDTQYF	TGTGCCAGCAGCAAGTTAGCGGGAGGGGTCACAGATACGCAGTATTTT
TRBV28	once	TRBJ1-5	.	CASSIPSEGFSQPQHF	TGTGCCAGCAGCATTCCCTCCGAGGGCTTTTCTCAGCCCCAGCATTTT
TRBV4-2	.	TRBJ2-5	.	CASSPTRTEKETQYF	TGTGCCAGCAGCCCAACAAGGACTGAGAAAGAGACCCAGTACTTC
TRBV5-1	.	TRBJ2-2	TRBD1	CASSQTGGNTGELFF	TGCGCCAGCAGCCAGACAGGGGGAAACACCGGGGAGCTGTTTTTT
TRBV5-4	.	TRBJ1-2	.	CASSPLPTGTNYGYTF	TGTGCCAGCAGCCCACTCCCCACAGGGACGAACTATGGCTACACCTTC
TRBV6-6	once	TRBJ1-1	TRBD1	CASRSGTGAFF	TGTGCCAGCAGGTCCGGGACAGGAGCTTTCTTT
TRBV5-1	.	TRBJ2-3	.	CASSLQMSDTQYF	TGCGCCAGCAGCTTGCAGATGTCAGATACGCAGTATTTT